This T cell receptor beta chain came from a study of regulatory T cells in long-lasting Graves disease. The time point here: persistent/refractory GD, antithyroid drugs over 5 years with positive TRAb. RNA extracted from PBMCs served as the sequencing template. Enrollment of patients was through an endocrinology department in Xi'an, China. Peripheral blood, at approximately 10 milliliters, went into EDTA tubes. The CDR3 spans 11 residues. The germline CDR1 and CDR2 sequences are DFQATT and SNEGSKA (reference sequence). Trimming removed 6 bases from V and 1 base from J, with 6 bases in between. Turning to this clonotype: Its cognate antigen is unknown.

Construction of the TCR beta libraries employed iRepertoire HTBI primers in conjunction with Arm-PCR of CDR3 regions. From the multiplex PCR reads, TCRdb called clonotypes with MiXCR, one entry per CDR3 protein. The sample lists more than 350,000 distinct CDR3 sequences; around 20% were seen once. Whole-study findings and limits: Since the sample size was small, accuracy may have been reduced. Shared public clonotypes totalled 2,741 in persistent patients, compared with approximately 970 in new patients.

The rearrangement links TRBV20-1 to TRBJ1-1, with unresolved D. The TCR originated in a female donor with Graves disease. The material sequenced was peripheral blood mononuclear cells (PBMCs), taken when the disease was refractory, from a patient treated with antithyroid drugs. In DNA, the CDR3 is TGCAGTGCCGGGTCGAACACTGAAGCTTTCTTT. Translation gives CSAGSNTEAFF.